One T cell receptor beta chain is described in this entry. The antigen is not known. Following 10 days of culture, CD4+ T cells were isolated. This CDR3 spans 13 amino acids. CDR1 is SGDLS, CDR2 YYNGEE, per germline. Trimming took 0 bases from V and 5 from J, leaving 6 bases between them. Repertoires were generated with immunoSEQ multiplex PCR, while TCRdb's copy carries only in-frame clones and drops some. The sample carries some 49,000 clones, approximately 74% recorded once. This sample is drawn from a study of vaccination effects on CD4 cells after COVID-19. The wider study: Subjects were given two BNT162b2 or mRNA-1273 vaccine doses. Samples came 142 and 148 days after COVID-19 diagnosis, before vaccination. Notes on the study in general: Convalescent patients were scarce in the study, and it lacked early post-infection timepoints. Clonal contraction was marked in infection- and vaccine-induced clones late after vaccination.

The V and J genes are TRBV9 and TRBJ1-5; D gene ambiguous. This TCR came from a human donor who had a prior SARS-CoV-2 infection. The sample here was CD4+ T cells from PBMCs cultured without peptide, taken before COVID-19 vaccination. CDR3 loop: CASSVDAYQPQHF. The CDR3 region has the DNA TGTGCCAGCAGCGTAGACGCTTATCAGCCCCAGCATTTT.